Presented here are 21 T cell receptor beta chains from one specimen sequenced in a study of neoadjuvant nivolumab and ipilimumab in lung cancer. Data came from immunoSEQ multiplex PCR; TCRdb stores just in-frame clones and leaves some out. The data contain over 25,000 clones, 60% to 85% of them singletons. The sample in question was tumor tissue, obtained after neoadjuvant nivolumab, alone or with ipilimumab, at or shortly before surgery. The origin of the receptors is an adult with non-small cell lung cancer.

The chain links TRBV7-2 to TRBJ2-1, with D perhaps matching TRBD1 or TRBD2 (5 bases each). Looked up from germline, CDR1 is SGHTA and CDR2 is FQGNSA. The V end was cut by 4 bases, the J end by 4 bases, with 8 bases between. The CDR3 runs to 13 residues. Here the CDR3 reads CASSWGFYNEQFF. In DNA form, the CDR3 reads TGTGCCAGCAGCTGGGGGTTTTACAATGAGCAGTTCTTC. Variable domain in full (rest from reference TRBV7-2 and TRBJ2-1): GAGVSQSPSNKVTEKGKDVELRCDPISGHTALYWYRQSLGQGLEFLIYFQGNSAPDKSGLPSDRFSAERTGGSVSTLTIQRTQQEDSAVYLCASSWGFYNEQFFGPGTRLTVL.

This chain links TRBV7-8 with TRBJ2-5; D not resolved. Trimming cost V 1 base and J 4 bases, with 7 bases left between them. The CDR3 loop spans 13 amino acids. Looked up from germline, CDR1 is SGHVS and CDR2 is FQNEAQ. Here the CDR3 reads CASSLVPRETQYF. In DNA form, the CDR3 reads TGTGCCAGCAGCTTAGTTCCTAGAGAGACCCAGTACTTC. Full variable domain (missing parts from reference TRBV7-8 and TRBJ2-5): GAGVSQSPRYKVAKRGQDVALRCDPISGHVSLFWYQQALGQGPEFLTYFQNEAQLDKSGLPSDRFFAERPEGSVSTLKIQRTQQEDSAVYLCASSLVPRETQYFGPGTRLLVL.

The CDR3 sequence is CASSTTAPGANVLTF. The CDR3 region has the DNA TGTGCCAGTAGCACTACCGCTCCTGGGGCCAACGTCCTGACTTTC. J is TRBJ2-6 and V is TRBV19; no reliable D call. The CDR3 runs 15 residues. With 6 bases removed from V and 2 bases from J, the gap between germline ends came to 11 bases. Germline CDR1 reads LNHDA; CDR2 reads SQIVND (reference sequence).

V usage is TRBV10-1 and J usage is TRBJ2-3; 10 positions match TRBD1. Germline V gene sequence: CDR1 WNHNN, CDR2 SYGVQD (reference sequence). The CDR3 runs 15 residues. The V gene end was trimmed by 5 bases and the J gene end by 1 base; junction bases not matched to a gene: 3. Here the CDR3 reads CASSFGTGGTDTQYF. The CDR3 DNA follows: TGCGCCAGCAGTTTCGGGACAGGGGGCACAGATACGCAGTATTTT.

The CDR3 DNA is TGCGCCAGCAGCCCGACAGGATATAGGGTTAAAGAGACCCAGTACTTC. It translates to CASSPTGYRVKETQYF. The rearrangement links TRBV5-1 to TRBJ2-5; possible D gene TRBD1, 6 bases. The V and J ends lost 4 bases and 3 bases respectively, with 19 bases between them. This CDR3 region has 16 residues. The germline V gene encodes CDR1 SGHRS and CDR2 YFSETQ.

The chain employs TRBV6-6 and TRBJ1-4; possible D gene TRBD1, 5 bases. CDR3 length equals 15 residues. V was clipped by 6 bases and J by 3 bases, with 14 bases between them. Germline V gives CDR1 MNHNY, CDR2 SVGAGI (reference sequence). The CDR3 here is CASRPGGKANEKLFF. The CDR3 region has the DNA TGTGCCAGCAGACCCGGGGGGAAGGCTAATGAAAAACTGTTTTTT.

CDR3 sequence reads: CAWRGGGIKLFF. CDR3 nucleotide sequence: TGTGCCTGGAGAGGGGGGGGAATCAAACTGTTTTTT. This sequence joins TRBV30 and TRBJ1-4, with D perhaps matching TRBD1 (6 bases). This CDR3 is 12 amino acids long. Germline loops: CDR1 GTSNPN, CDR2 SVGIG (reference sequence). The germline V and J ends were trimmed by 3 bases and 11 bases, with 13 bases remaining between them.

V usage is TRBV15 and J usage is TRBJ2-3; 7 bases line up with TRBD1. This CDR3 contains 19 residues. Germline trimming cut 0 bases from V and 2 bases from J; bases unmatched to any gene: 14. Germline V gene sequence: CDR1 LNHNV, CDR2 YYDKDF (reference sequence). The CDR3 region is CATSRDEARDRHSTDTQYF. CDR3 coding DNA: TGTGCCACCAGCAGAGATGAAGCCCGGGACAGACATTCCACAGATACGCAGTATTTT.

The chain uses TRBV5-5 and TRBJ2-3; 7 positions match TRBD2. CDR3 size: 14 residues. Losses at the gene ends were 1 base for V and 1 base for J; bases not matched to a gene: 0. In germline, CDR1 is SGHKS, CDR2 YYEKEE (reference sequence). The CDR3 bases are TGTGCCAGCAGCTTGCGGGGGGGCACAGATACGCAGTATTTT. This translates into CASSLRGGTDTQYF. Variable domain in full (rest from reference TRBV5-5 and TRBJ2-3): DAGVTQSPTHLIKTRGQQVTLRCSPISGHKSVSWYQQVLGQGPQFIFQYYEKEERGRGNFPDRFSARQFPNYSSELNVNALLLGDSALYLCASSLRGGTDTQYFGPGTRLTVL.

The chain employs TRBV7-2 and TRBJ1-2; no clear D gene. The CDR3 contains 13 residues. V lost 1 base and J 6 bases, leaving 9 bases between the germline ends. CDR1 and CDR2 from the germline V gene are SGHTA and FQGNSA. CDR3 coding DNA: TGTGCCAGCAGCTTAGTTGTCAGACATGGCTACACCTTC. It yields the protein CASSLVVRHGYTF.

The chain has TRBV5-1 and TRBJ2-2; D gene ambiguous. CDR1 SGHRS and CDR2 YFSETQ come from the germline V gene. V lost 4 bases and J 3 bases, leaving 10 bases between the germline ends. The CDR3 spans 14 residues. In DNA, the CDR3 is TGCGCCAGCAGCACGGGTATAGACACCGGGGAGCTGTTTTTT. Protein sequence: CASSTGIDTGELFF.

The V gene is TRBV7-6, the J gene TRBJ2-5; 9 bases match TRBD1. V trimming: 2 bases; J trimming: 4 bases; junction bases outside the gene matches: 8. Germline V gene data show CDR1 as SGHVS and CDR2 as FNYEAQ. The CDR3 length is 16 residues. The CDR3 region has the DNA TGTGCCAGCAGCTTATCCTCACAGGGGGCCCGAGAGACCCAGTACTTC. Its protein is CASSLSSQGARETQYF.

This clone has a single count. The rearrangement links TRBV11-2 to TRBJ2-1, with D perhaps TRBD2 (5 bases). V lost 5 bases and J lost 0, with 11 bases in between. Germline CDR1 SGHAT, CDR2 FQNNGV. The CDR3 length is 15 residues. CDR3 residues: CASSPLASSYNEQFF. CDR3 coding DNA: TGTGCCAGCAGCCCCCTAGCTAGCTCCTACAATGAGCAGTTCTTC.

This clone was seen a single time. This chain joins TRBV5-4 and TRBJ1-2; D remains ambiguous. CDR3 length: 14 residues. Germline V gene sequence: CDR1 SGHNT, CDR2 YYREEE (reference sequence). V was cut by 2 bases and J by 0 bases, with 8 bases left in between. The CDR3 loop reads CASSFGDPNYGYTF. CDR3 nucleotides: TGTGCCAGCAGCTTCGGAGACCCTAACTATGGCTACACCTTC.

This sequence joins TRBV30 and TRBJ2-7; 7 bases match TRBD2. Germline CDR1 is GTSNPN and CDR2 is SVGIG (reference sequence). Trimming took 0 bases from V and 0 from J; bases not matched to a gene: 2. This CDR3 region has 14 residues. In DNA form, the CDR3 reads TGTGCCTGGAGTGTAGGCGGGAGCTCCTACGAGCAGTACTTC. Amino acids: CAWSVGGSSYEQYF. Drawing the rest from reference TRBV30 and TRBJ2-7, the complete variable domain is SQTIHQWPATLVQPVGSPLSLECTVEGTSNPNLYWYRQAAGRGLQLLFYSVGIGQISSEVPQNLSASRPQDRQFILSSKKLLLSDSGFYLCAWSVGGSSYEQYFGPGTRLTVT.

The V gene is TRBV7-9, the J gene TRBJ2-5; 8 bases align to TRBD1. J gave up 5 bases and V 4 bases, and 12 bases lay outside the gene matches. Germline V gives CDR1 SEHNR, CDR2 FQNEAQ (reference sequence). CDR3 length equals 16 residues. The DNA for the CDR3 is TGTGCCAGCAGCTCAGGGGCGGCAGGGGGCGCGGAGACCCAGTACTTC. Amino acid sequence: CASSSGAAGGAETQYF.

This clone was observed once. The chain is built from TRBV6-1 and TRBJ2-7; D unclear. Trimming cost V 4 bases and J 3 bases, with 13 bases left between them. The CDR3 has 14 residues. The germline CDR1 and CDR2 sequences are MNHNS and SASEGT. The chain's CDR3 is CASSGSQSSYEQYF. The CDR3 DNA reads as TGTGCCAGCAGTGGCAGCCAGAGCAGCTACGAGCAGTACTTC.

The chain is built from TRBV14 and TRBJ1-5; 7 bases match TRBD1. The germline gives CDR1 SGHDN, CDR2 FVKESK. Trimming cost V 0 bases and J 6 bases; bases outside gene matches: 8. This CDR3 comprises 16 residues. CDR3 DNA: TGTGCCAGCAGCCAAGATAGTACAGGGGATAGTCAGCCCCAGCATTTT. Translation gives CASSQDSTGDSQPQHF. The full variable domain, in which reference TRBV14 and TRBJ1-5 provide the parts outside the CDR3, is EAGVTQFPSHSVIEKGQTVTLRCDPISGHDNLYWYRRVMGKEIKFLLHFVKESKQDESGMPNNRFLAERTGGTYSTLKVQPAELEDSGVYFCASSQDSTGDSQPQHFGDGTRLSIL.

The chain links TRBV5-4 to TRBJ2-7, with 10 bases identical to TRBD2. J gave up 3 bases and V 0 bases, and 3 bases lay outside the gene matches. Germline CDR1 reads SGHNT; CDR2 reads YYREEE (reference sequence). The CDR3 totals 15 residues. The CDR3 coding sequence is TGTGCCAGCAGCTTGGTAGCGGGGGGCTTCTACGAGCAGTACTTC. It translates to CASSLVAGGFYEQYF.

The count of this clone is one. The chain uses TRBV2 and TRBJ2-1; 7 nucleotides align to TRBD1. The CDR3 consists of 13 residues. The germline V gene encodes CDR1 SNHLY and CDR2 FYNNEI. V shed 6 bases and J 5 bases; nucleotides not matched to a gene: 4. DNA for the CDR3: TGTGCCAGCAGAGAAACAGGGGACAATGAGCAGTTCTTC. Translation: CASRETGDNEQFF.

This clone appeared a few times. The chain has TRBV2 and TRBJ2-6; the D gene is possibly TRBD1 (5 bases). The CDR3 spans 16 residues. Trimming left V 4 bases short and J 0 bases short, with 10 bases between. Germline V gives CDR1 SNHLY, CDR2 FYNNEI. CDR3 nucleotides: TGTGCCAGCAGTGCTGGACAAAGCTCTGGGGCCAACGTCCTGACTTTC. Protein: CASSAGQSSGANVLTF.